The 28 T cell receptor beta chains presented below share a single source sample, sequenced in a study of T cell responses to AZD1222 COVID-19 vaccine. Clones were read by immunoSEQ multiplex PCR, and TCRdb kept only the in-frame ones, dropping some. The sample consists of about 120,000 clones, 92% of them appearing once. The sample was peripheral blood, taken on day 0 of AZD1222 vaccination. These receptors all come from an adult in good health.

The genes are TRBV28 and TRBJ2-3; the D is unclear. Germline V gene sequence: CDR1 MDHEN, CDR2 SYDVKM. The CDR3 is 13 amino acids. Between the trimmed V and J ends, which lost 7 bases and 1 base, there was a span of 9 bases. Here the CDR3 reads CASTPPGTDTQYF. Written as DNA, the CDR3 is TGTGCCAGCACCCCCCCGGGCACAGATACGCAGTATTTT.

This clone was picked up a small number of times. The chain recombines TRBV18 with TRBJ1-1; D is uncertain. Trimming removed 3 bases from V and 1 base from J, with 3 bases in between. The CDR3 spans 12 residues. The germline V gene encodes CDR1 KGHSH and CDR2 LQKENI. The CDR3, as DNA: TGTGCCAGCTCACCGAAGAACACTGAAGCTTTCTTT. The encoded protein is CASSPKNTEAFF.

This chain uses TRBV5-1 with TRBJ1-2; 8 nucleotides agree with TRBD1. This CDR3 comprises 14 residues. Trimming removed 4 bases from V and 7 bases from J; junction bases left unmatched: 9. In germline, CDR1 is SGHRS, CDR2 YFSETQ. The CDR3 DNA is TGCGCCAGCAGCAGAACGACAGGGGACGGTGGCTACACCTTC. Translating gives CASSRTTGDGGYTF.

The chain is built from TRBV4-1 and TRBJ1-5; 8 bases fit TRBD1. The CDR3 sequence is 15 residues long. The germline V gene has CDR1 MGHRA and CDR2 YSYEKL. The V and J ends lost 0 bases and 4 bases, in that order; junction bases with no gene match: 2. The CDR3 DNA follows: TGCGCCAGCAGCCAAGAGCGACAGGGGAATCAGCCCCAGCATTTT. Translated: CASSQERQGNQPQHF.

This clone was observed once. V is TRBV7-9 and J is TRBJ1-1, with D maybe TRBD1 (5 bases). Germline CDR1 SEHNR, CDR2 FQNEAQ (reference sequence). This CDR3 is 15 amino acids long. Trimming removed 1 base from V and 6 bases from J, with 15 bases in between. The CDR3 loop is CASSLVVGGISEAFF. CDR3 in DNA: TGTGCCAGCAGCTTAGTCGTCGGGGGGATCTCTGAAGCTTTCTTT.

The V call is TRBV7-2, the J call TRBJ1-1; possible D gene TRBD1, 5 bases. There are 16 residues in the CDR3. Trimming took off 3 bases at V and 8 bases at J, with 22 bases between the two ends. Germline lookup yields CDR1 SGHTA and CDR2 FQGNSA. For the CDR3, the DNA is TGTGCCAGCAGCTTTTTCCCGACAGATGCGCCGGGGGAAGCTTTCTTT. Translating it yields CASSFFPTDAPGEAFF.

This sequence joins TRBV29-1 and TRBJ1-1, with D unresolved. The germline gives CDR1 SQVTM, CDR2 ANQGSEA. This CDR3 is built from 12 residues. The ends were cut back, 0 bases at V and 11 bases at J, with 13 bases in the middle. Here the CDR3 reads CSVEEDRPRAFF. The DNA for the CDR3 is TGCAGCGTTGAAGAAGATCGGCCCCGGGCTTTCTTT.

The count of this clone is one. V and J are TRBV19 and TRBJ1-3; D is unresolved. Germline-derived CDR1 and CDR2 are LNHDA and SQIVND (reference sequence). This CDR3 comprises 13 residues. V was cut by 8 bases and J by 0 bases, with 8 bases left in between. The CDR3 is CASSISSGNTIYF. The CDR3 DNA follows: TGTGCCAGTTCCATCAGCTCTGGAAACACCATATATTTT.

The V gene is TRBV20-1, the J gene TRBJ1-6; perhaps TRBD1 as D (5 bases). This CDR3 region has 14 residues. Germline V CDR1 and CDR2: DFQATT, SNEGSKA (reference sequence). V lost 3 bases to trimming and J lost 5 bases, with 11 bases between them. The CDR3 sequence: CSASRRVDNSPLHF. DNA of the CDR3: TGCAGTGCTAGTCGCAGGGTGGATAATTCACCCCTCCACTTT.

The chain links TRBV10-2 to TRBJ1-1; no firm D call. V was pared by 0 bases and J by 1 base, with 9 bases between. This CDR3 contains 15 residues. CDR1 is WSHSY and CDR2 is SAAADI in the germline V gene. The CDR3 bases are TGCGCCAGCAGTGAGTCGATCTGGGGGAACACTGAAGCTTTCTTT. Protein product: CASSESIWGNTEAFF.

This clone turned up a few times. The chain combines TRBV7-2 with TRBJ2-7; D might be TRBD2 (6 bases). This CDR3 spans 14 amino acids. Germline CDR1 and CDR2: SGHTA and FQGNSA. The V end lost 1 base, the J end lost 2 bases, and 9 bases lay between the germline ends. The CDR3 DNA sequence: TGTGCCAGCAGCTTAGGCGGGGCCACCTACGAGCAGTACTTC. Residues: CASSLGGATYEQYF.

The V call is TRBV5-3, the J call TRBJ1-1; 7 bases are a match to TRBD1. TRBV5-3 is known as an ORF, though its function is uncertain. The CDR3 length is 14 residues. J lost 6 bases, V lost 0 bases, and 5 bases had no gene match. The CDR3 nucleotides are TGTGCCAGAAGCTTGGGACAGGGAAGGTCTGAAGCTTTCTTT. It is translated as CARSLGQGRSEAFF.

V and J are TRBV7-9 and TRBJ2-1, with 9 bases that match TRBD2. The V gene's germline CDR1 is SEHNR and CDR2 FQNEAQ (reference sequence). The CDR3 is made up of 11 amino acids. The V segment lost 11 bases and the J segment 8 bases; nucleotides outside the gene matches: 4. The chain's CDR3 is CAGGLADEQFF. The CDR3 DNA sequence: TGTGCCGGGGGACTAGCAGATGAGCAGTTCTTC.

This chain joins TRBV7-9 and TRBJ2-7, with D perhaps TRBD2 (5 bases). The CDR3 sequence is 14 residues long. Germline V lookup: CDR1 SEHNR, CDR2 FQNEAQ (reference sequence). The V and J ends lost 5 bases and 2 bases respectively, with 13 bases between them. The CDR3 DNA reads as TGTGCCAGCAGCCCCCGGCTAGCCGCCTACGAGCAGTACTTC. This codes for CASSPRLAAYEQYF.

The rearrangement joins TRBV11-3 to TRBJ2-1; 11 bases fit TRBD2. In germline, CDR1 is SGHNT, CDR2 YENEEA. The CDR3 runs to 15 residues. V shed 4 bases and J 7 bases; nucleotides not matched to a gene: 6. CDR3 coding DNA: TGTGCCAGCAGCTCCCGACTAGCGGGATGGAATGAGCAGTTCTTC. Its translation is CASSSRLAGWNEQFF.

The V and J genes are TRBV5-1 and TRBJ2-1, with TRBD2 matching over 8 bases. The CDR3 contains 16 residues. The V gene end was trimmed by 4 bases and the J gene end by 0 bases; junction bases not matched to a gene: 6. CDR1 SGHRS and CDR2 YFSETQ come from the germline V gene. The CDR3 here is CASSERGGSSYNEQFF. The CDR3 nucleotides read TGCGCCAGCAGCGAACGCGGGGGGAGCTCCTACAATGAGCAGTTCTTC.

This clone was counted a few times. CDR3 sequence: CASSYPSGGVTYEQYF. The CDR3 coding sequence is TGTGCCAGCAGTTACCCCTCGGGGGGGGTAACCTACGAGCAGTACTTC. This chain links TRBV6-2 or TRBV6-3 with TRBJ2-7; 8 bases fit TRBD2. The length of the CDR3 is 16 residues. The V segment lost 2 bases and the J segment 2 bases; nucleotides outside the gene matches: 8. CDR1 MNHEY and CDR2 SVGEGT come from the germline V gene.

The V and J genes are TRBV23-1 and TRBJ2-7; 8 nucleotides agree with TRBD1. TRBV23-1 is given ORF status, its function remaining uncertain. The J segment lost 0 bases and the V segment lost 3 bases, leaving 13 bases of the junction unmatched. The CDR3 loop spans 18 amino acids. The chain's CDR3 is CASSQFRTGHYNSYEQYF. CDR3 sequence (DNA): TGCGCCAGCAGTCAGTTTAGGACAGGGCACTACAACTCCTACGAGCAGTACTTC.

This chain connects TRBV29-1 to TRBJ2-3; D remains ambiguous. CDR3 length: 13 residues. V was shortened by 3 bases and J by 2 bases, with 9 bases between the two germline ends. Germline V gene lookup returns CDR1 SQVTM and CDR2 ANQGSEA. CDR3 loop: CSVDRPDTDTQYF. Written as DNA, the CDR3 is TGCAGCGTTGATCGTCCAGACACAGATACGCAGTATTTT.

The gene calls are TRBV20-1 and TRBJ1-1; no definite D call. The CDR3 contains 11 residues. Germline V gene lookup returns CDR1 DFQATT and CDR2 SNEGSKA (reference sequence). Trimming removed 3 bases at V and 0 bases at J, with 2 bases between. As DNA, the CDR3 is TGCAGTGCTAGCCTGAACACTGAAGCTTTCTTT. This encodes CSASLNTEAFF.

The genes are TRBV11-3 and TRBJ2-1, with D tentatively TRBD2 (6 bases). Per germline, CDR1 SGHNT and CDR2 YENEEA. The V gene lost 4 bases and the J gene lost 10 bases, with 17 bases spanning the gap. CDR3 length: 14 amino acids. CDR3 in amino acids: CASSSGPSGPEQFF. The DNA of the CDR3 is TGTGCCAGCAGCTCAGGACCCAGCGGGCCCGAGCAGTTCTTC.

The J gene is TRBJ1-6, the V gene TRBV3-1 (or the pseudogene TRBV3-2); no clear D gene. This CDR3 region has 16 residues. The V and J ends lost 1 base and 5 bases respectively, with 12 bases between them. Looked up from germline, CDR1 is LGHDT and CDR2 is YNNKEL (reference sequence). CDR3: CASSQVWVRDNSPLHF. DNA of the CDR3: TGTGCCAGCAGCCAAGTTTGGGTAAGGGATAATTCACCCCTCCACTTT.

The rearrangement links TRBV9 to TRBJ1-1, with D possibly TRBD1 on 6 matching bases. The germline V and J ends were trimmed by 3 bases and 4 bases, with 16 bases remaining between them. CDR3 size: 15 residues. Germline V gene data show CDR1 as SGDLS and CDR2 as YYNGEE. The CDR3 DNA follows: TGTGCCAGCAGCGGGGCCGGGGGGCCAGGCACTGAAGCTTTCTTT. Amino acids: CASSGAGGPGTEAFF. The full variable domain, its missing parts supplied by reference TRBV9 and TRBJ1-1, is DSGVTQTPKHLITATGQRVTLRCSPRSGDLSVYWYQQSLDQGLQFLIQYYNGEERAKGNILERFSAQQFPDLHSELNLSSLELGDSALYFCASSGAGGPGTEAFFGQGTRLTVV.

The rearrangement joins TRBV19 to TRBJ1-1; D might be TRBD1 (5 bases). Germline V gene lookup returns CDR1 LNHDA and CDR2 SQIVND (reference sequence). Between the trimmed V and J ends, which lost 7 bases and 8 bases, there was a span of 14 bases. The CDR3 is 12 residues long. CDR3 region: CASNWAGREAFF. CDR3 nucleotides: TGTGCCAGTAATTGGGCAGGGAGGGAAGCTTTCTTT.

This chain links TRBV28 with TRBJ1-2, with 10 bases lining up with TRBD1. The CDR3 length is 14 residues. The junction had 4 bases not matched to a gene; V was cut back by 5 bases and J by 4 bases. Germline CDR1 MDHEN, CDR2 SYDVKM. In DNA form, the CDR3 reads TGTGCCAGCAGTCGACAGGGGGCGGGCTATGGCTACACCTTC. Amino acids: CASSRQGAGYGYTF.

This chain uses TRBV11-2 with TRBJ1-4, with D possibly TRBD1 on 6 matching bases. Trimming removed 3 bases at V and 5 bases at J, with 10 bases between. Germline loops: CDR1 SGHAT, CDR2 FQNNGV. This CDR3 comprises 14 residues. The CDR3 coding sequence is TGTGCCAGCAGCTTGCTGGGGGCGAATGAAAAACTGTTTTTT. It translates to CASSLLGANEKLFF.

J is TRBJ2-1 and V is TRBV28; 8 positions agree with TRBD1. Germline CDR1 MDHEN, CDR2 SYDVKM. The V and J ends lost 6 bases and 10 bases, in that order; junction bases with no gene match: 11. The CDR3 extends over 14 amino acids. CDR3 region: CASSPGQGLVEQFF. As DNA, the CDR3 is TGTGCCAGCAGCCCCGGACAGGGACTTGTCGAGCAGTTCTTC.

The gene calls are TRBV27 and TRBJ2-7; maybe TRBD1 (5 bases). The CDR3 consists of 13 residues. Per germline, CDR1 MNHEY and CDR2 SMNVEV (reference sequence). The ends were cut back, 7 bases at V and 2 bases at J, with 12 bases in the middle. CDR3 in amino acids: CASMDAGTYEQYF. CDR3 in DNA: TGTGCCAGCATGGATGCAGGGACCTACGAGCAGTACTTC.